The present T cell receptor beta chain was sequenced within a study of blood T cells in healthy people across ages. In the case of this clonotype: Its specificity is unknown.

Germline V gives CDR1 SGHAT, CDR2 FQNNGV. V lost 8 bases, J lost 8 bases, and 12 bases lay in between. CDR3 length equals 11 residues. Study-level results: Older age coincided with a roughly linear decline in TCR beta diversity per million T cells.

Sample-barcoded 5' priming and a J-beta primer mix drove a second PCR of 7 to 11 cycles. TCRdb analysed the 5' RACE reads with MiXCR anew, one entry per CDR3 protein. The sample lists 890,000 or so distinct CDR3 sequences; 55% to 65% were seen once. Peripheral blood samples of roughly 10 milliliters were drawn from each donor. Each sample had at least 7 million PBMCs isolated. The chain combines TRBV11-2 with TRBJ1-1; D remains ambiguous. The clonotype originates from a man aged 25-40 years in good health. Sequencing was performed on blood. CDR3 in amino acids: CASGSRSEAFF. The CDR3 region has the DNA TGTGCCAGCGGATCAAGGTCGGAAGCTTTCTTT. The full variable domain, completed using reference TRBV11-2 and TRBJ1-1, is EAGVAQSPRYKIIEKRQSVAFWCNPISGHATLYWYQQILGQGPKLLIQFQNNGVVDDSQLPKDRFSAERLKGVDSTLKIQPAKLEDSAVYLCASGSRSEAFFGQGTRLTVV.